Listed below are T cell receptor beta chains from one sample, sequenced in a study of neurological immune-mediated disorders. TCRdb recomputed calls from the 5' RACE reads with MiXCR, one row per CDR3 protein. The sample contains tens of thousands of distinct CDR3 sequences, about 9.7% of which appear only once. Sequencing input: PBMCs. All receptors derive from a man aged 45-60 years in good health. CDR3s include the opening cysteine and the closing phenylalanine or tryptophan. A D gene is named only where the DNA matches it firmly. Not every row has a clone size; where given, it reads once, few, many or a size class.

size	D	V	J	CDR3	DNA
many	TRBD1	TRBV12-3/TRBV12-4	TRBJ2-2	CASSRDRGRELFF	TGTGCCAGCAGCCGGGACAGGGGTAGGGAGCTGTTTTTT
many	.	TRBV5-5	TRBJ1-1	CASSLGTPGTEAFF	TGTGCCAGCAGCTTGGGGACCCCGGGCACTGAAGCTTTCTTT
many	.	TRBV12-3/TRBV12-4	TRBJ2-7	CASSLMTSAYEQYF	TGTGCCAGCAGTCTCATGACATCAGCCTACGAGCAGTACTTC
many	.	TRBV5-1	TRBJ2-6	CASSLSISGGANVLTF	TGCGCCAGCAGCTTATCGATAAGTGGTGGGGCCAACGTCCTGACTTTC
many	.	TRBV5-1	TRBJ2-1	CASRSAGLYNEQFF	TGCGCCAGCAGAAGCGCGGGGCTATACAATGAGCAGTTCTTC
.	.	TRBV3-1	TRBJ2-2	CTSSPPGRTIANTGELFF	TGTACCAGCAGTCCCCCGGGACGTACCATCGCGAACACCGGGGAGCTGTTTTTT
many	.	TRBV5-1	TRBJ2-1	CASSLNGGTSNEQFF	TGCGCCAGCAGCTTGAACGGCGGGACAAGCAATGAGCAGTTCTTC
many	.	TRBV20-1	TRBJ2-1	CSARVPDMGPYNEQFF	TGCAGTGCTAGAGTGCCGGATATGGGGCCTTACAATGAGCAGTTCTTC
many	.	TRBV27	TRBJ1-1	CASSVWGTRGANPEAFF	TGTGCCAGCAGCGTTTGGGGGACAAGGGGGGCGAACCCTGAAGCTTTCTTT
many	.	TRBV4-2	TRBJ2-3	CASSPGLTTDTQYF	TGTGCCAGCAGCCCCGGACTAACCACAGATACGCAGTATTTT
.	TRBD2	TRBV30	TRBJ2-7	CAWGRTALGLASSYEQYF	TGTGCCTGGGGGAGGACAGCCCTTGGACTAGCCAGCTCCTACGAGCAGTACTTC
many	TRBD1	TRBV20-1	TRBJ2-5	CSARPRGIQETQYF	TGCAGTGCTAGGCCCAGGGGGATCCAAGAGACCCAGTACTTC
many	TRBD1	TRBV5-1	TRBJ1-5	CASSLSGGPNQPQHF	TGCGCCAGCAGCTTGTCAGGGGGCCCCAATCAGCCCCAGCATTTT
many	.	TRBV4-3	TRBJ2-7	CASSHQLGHYEQYF	TGCGCCAGCAGCCACCAACTTGGCCACTACGAGCAGTACTTC
many	.	TRBV12-3/TRBV12-4	TRBJ2-3	CASSQRTGISTDTQYF	TGTGCCAGCAGTCAACGGACTGGAATAAGCACAGATACGCAGTATTTT
many	.	TRBV10-3	TRBJ1-3	CAIWVGSSGNTIYF	TGTGCCATCTGGGTGGGGAGCTCTGGAAACACCATATATTTT
many	TRBD2	TRBV5-1	TRBJ2-7	CASSWAGTSGSGEQYF	TGCGCCAGCAGCTGGGCAGGGACTAGCGGGAGTGGAGAGCAGTACTTC
many	.	TRBV5-5	TRBJ1-4	CASSPATVSNEKLFF	TGTGCCAGCAGCCCAGCGACAGTTTCCAATGAAAAACTGTTTTTT
many	.	TRBV20-1	TRBJ1-1	CSASGAAGKDTEAFF	TGCAGTGCTAGTGGGGCGGCAGGGAAAGACACTGAAGCTTTCTTT
.	.	TRBV6-5	TRBJ2-7	CASSWSAASRYEQYF	TGTGCCAGCAGCTGGAGCGCAGCGTCCCGCTACGAGCAGTACTTC
many	.	TRBV10-3	TRBJ2-7	CAIINRVTYEQYF	TGTGCCATCATTAACAGGGTCACCTACGAGCAGTACTTC
.	.	TRBV29-1	TRBJ1-1	CSVDAGLNTEAFF	TGCAGCGTCGACGCAGGGCTGAACACTGAAGCTTTCTTT
many	.	TRBV28	TRBJ1-5	CASSLQASSQPQHF	TGTGCCAGCAGTTTACAAGCCTCGTCTCAGCCCCAGCATTTT
.	TRBD1	TRBV6-6	TRBJ2-1	CASSPRDRGSWEQFF	TGTGCCAGCAGTCCCCGGGACAGGGGGTCGTGGGAGCAGTTCTTC
few	.	TRBV4-3	TRBJ1-2	CASSQVVTHYGYTF	TGCGCCAGCAGCCAAGTGGTTACCCATTATGGCTACACCTTC
many	TRBD2	TRBV4-3	TRBJ2-5	CASSQAYAPGTSGRSETQYF	TGCGCCAGCAGCCAAGCTTACGCGCCCGGGACTAGCGGGAGGTCGGAGACCCAGTACTTC
many	.	TRBV7-2	TRBJ2-5	CASSLDPGQGQTQYF	TGTGCCAGCAGCTTAGATCCGGGACAAGGGCAGACCCAGTACTTC
many	.	TRBV5-1	TRBJ2-4	CASSYKDIQYF	TGCGCCAGCAGCTACAAGGACATTCAGTACTTC